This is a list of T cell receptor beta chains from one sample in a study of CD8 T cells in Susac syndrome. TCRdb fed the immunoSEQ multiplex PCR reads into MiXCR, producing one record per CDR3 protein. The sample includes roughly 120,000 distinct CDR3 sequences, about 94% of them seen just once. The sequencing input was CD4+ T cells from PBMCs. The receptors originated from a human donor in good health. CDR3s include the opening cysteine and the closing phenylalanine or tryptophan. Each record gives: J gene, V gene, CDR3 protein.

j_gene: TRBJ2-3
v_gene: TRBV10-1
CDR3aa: CASSESLRDTQYF

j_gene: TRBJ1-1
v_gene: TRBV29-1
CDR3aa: CSAGPSTGRTEAFF

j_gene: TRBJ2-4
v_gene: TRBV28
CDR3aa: CASSTSGTAKNIQYF

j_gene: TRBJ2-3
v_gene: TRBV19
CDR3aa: CASSTGQQLGTQYF

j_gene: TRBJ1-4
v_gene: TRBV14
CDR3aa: CASSHLGATNEKLFF

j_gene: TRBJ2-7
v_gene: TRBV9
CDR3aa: CASSAGTYTYEQYF

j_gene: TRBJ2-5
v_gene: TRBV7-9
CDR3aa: CASSLVRVSYQGTQYF

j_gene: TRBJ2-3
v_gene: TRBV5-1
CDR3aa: CASSLTSGNLNTQYF

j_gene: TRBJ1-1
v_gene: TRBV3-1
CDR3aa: CASSLTLTAREAFF

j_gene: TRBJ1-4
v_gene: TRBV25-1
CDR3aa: CASSERQGGLFF

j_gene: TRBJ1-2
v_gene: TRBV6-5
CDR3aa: CASRTTGQATDGYTF

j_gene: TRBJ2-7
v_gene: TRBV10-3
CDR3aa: CAIRDSVSYEQYF

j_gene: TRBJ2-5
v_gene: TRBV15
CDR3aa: CATSSRDKRLEETQYF

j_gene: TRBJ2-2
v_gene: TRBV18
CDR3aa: CASSPVVLAGVVTGELFF

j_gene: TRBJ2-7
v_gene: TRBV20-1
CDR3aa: CSAAVPGQSYEQYF